This is a list of T cell receptor beta chains from one sample in a study of blood T cells in healthy people across ages. TCRdb itself ran the 5' RACE reads through MiXCR, one entry per CDR3 protein. This table holds about 640,000 distinct CDR3 sequences, about 30% found once. Material for sequencing was blood. Source of these receptors: an elderly woman in good health. The CDR3 runs from the conserved cysteine through the conserved F or W. Fields, in order: clone size, D gene, J gene, CDR3 length, V gene, CDR3 DNA, CDR3 protein. A D gene is named only where the DNA matches it firmly. A clone size is listed for some rows: how often the clone was seen (once, few, many), or a class if it is expanded.

clone size: few
D gene: -
J gene: TRBJ1-6
CDR3 length: 13
V gene: TRBV3-1
CDR3 DNA: TGTGCCAGCACAGATTCGGGCAATTCACCCCTCCACTTT
CDR3 protein: CASTDSGNSPLHF

clone size: -
D gene: TRBD1
J gene: TRBJ1-1
CDR3 length: 14
V gene: TRBV5-1
CDR3 DNA: TGCGCCAGCAGCTTAAAGGGGGCTGACACTGTAGCTTTCTTT
CDR3 protein: CASSLKGADTVAFF

clone size: -
D gene: TRBD1
J gene: TRBJ1-1
CDR3 length: 14
V gene: TRBV10-3
CDR3 DNA: TGTGCCATCATGGCGACAGGGAGCAACACTGAAGCTTTCTTT
CDR3 protein: CAIMATGSNTEAFF

clone size: many
D gene: -
J gene: TRBJ1-2
CDR3 length: 12
V gene: TRBV6-6
CDR3 DNA: TGTGCCAGCAGTCCCCAGGGGAATGGCTACACCTTC
CDR3 protein: CASSPQGNGYTF

clone size: -
D gene: TRBD2
J gene: TRBJ2-7
CDR3 length: 17
V gene: TRBV28
CDR3 DNA: TGTGCCAGCAGTTCCTTTAGCGGGGGGGCTTCTAGTTACAAGCAGTACTTC
CDR3 protein: CASSSFSGGASSYKQYF

clone size: -
D gene: TRBD1
J gene: TRBJ1-2
CDR3 length: 16
V gene: TRBV4-2
CDR3 DNA: TGTGCCAGCAGCACATCACAGGGGATAACTAACTATGGCTACACCTTC
CDR3 protein: CASSTSQGITNYGYTF

clone size: many
D gene: -
J gene: TRBJ2-3
CDR3 length: 15
V gene: TRBV20-1
CDR3 DNA: TGCAGTGCTAGAGCACCTGGGACTAGCACAGATACGCAGTATTTT
CDR3 protein: CSARAPGTSTDTQYF

clone size: few
D gene: TRBD2
J gene: TRBJ2-3
CDR3 length: 19
V gene: TRBV7-9
CDR3 DNA: TGTGCCAGCAGCCTCCGAAGCGGGGGGGCCGGGAGTTTCCCAGATACGCAGTATTTT
CDR3 protein: CASSLRSGGAGSFPDTQYF

clone size: few
D gene: TRBD2
J gene: TRBJ2-3
CDR3 length: 14
V gene: TRBV7-9
CDR3 DNA: TGTGCCAGCAGCCCGGGGAGGGACACAGATACGCAGTATTTT
CDR3 protein: CASSPGRDTDTQYF

clone size: many
D gene: -
J gene: TRBJ1-2
CDR3 length: 13
V gene: TRBV7-2
CDR3 DNA: TGTGCCAGCAGCTTAGCCCGTCCTGCAGGCTACACCTTC
CDR3 protein: CASSLARPAGYTF

clone size: -
D gene: -
J gene: TRBJ2-2
CDR3 length: 15
V gene: TRBV7-2
CDR3 DNA: TGTGCCAGCAGCTCCCGGTCCGCGAACACCGGGGAGCTGTTTTTT
CDR3 protein: CASSSRSANTGELFF

clone size: -
D gene: TRBD2
J gene: TRBJ2-1
CDR3 length: 19
V gene: TRBV7-2
CDR3 DNA: TGTGCCAGCAGCCGTGGGGTGCTAGCGGGAGGGAGCTCCTACAATGAGCAGGTCTTC
CDR3 protein: CASSRGVLAGGSSYNEQVF

clone size: few
D gene: TRBD1
J gene: TRBJ2-1
CDR3 length: 13
V gene: TRBV2
CDR3 DNA: TGTGCCAGCGGGGACAGTGACTACAATGAGCAGTTCTTC
CDR3 protein: CASGDSDYNEQFF

clone size: -
D gene: TRBD2
J gene: TRBJ2-3
CDR3 length: 15
V gene: TRBV20-1
CDR3 DNA: TGCAGTGCTAGACCAACTAGCGGGATTCGTGATACGCAGTATTTT
CDR3 protein: CSARPTSGIRDTQYF

clone size: few
D gene: TRBD2
J gene: TRBJ2-3
CDR3 length: 16
V gene: TRBV2
CDR3 DNA: TGTGCCAGCACAGCCGATAGCGGGGTTCCGGGAGATACGCAGTATTTT
CDR3 protein: CASTADSGVPGDTQYF

clone size: many
D gene: -
J gene: TRBJ1-2
CDR3 length: 15
V gene: TRBV4-2
CDR3 DNA: TGTGCCAGCAGCCCGGGGACAACTGCTAACTATGGCTACACCTTC
CDR3 protein: CASSPGTTANYGYTF

clone size: -
D gene: TRBD1
J gene: TRBJ1-6
CDR3 length: 15
V gene: TRBV6-6
CDR3 DNA: TGTGCCAGCAGTTACTCGGGAGGGGGCAGTTCACCCCTCCACTTT
CDR3 protein: CASSYSGGGSSPLHF

clone size: many
D gene: -
J gene: TRBJ2-4
CDR3 length: 13
V gene: TRBV28
CDR3 DNA: TGTGCCAGCAGCAGGGACGCCAAAAACATTCAGTACTTC
CDR3 protein: CASSRDAKNIQYF

clone size: -
D gene: -
J gene: TRBJ1-1
CDR3 length: 12
V gene: TRBV30
CDR3 DNA: TGTGCCTGGAGTGTAGGGATGGCTGAAGCTTTCTTT
CDR3 protein: CAWSVGMAEAFF

clone size: many
D gene: -
J gene: TRBJ2-7
CDR3 length: 14
V gene: TRBV30
CDR3 DNA: TGTGCCTGGAGGCGGTCCAGGATCTCCTACGAGCAGTACTTC
CDR3 protein: CAWRRSRISYEQYF

clone size: few
D gene: TRBD1
J gene: TRBJ2-7
CDR3 length: 14
V gene: TRBV6-2/TRBV6-3
CDR3 DNA: TGTGCCAGCAGTTACTGGGACAGGAGGTACGAGCAGTACTTC
CDR3 protein: CASSYWDRRYEQYF

clone size: many
D gene: -
J gene: TRBJ1-2
CDR3 length: 13
V gene: TRBV4-1
CDR3 DNA: TGCGCCAGCAGCCAAGATTCCGCCCCCGGCTACACCTTC
CDR3 protein: CASSQDSAPGYTF

clone size: many
D gene: -
J gene: TRBJ1-2
CDR3 length: 16
V gene: TRBV7-3
CDR3 DNA: TGTGCCAGCAGCTCAGGCCTACCCGACGGAAACTATGGCTACACCTTC
CDR3 protein: CASSSGLPDGNYGYTF

clone size: many
D gene: TRBD1
J gene: TRBJ2-7
CDR3 length: 14
V gene: TRBV7-9
CDR3 DNA: TGTGCCAGCAGCCAGGCTGGGACAGTCTACGAGCAGTACTTC
CDR3 protein: CASSQAGTVYEQYF

clone size: -
D gene: TRBD2
J gene: TRBJ2-1
CDR3 length: 15
V gene: TRBV7-9
CDR3 DNA: TGTGCCAGCACCTCACGGACTAGCGGGAGCAATGAGCAGTTCTTC
CDR3 protein: CASTSRTSGSNEQFF

clone size: many
D gene: -
J gene: TRBJ2-3
CDR3 length: 16
V gene: TRBV5-1
CDR3 DNA: TGCGCCAGCAGCTTCCCCACCCATCTTAGCACAGATACGCAGTATTTT
CDR3 protein: CASSFPTHLSTDTQYF

clone size: -
D gene: -
J gene: TRBJ2-3
CDR3 length: 11
V gene: TRBV20-1
CDR3 DNA: TGCAGTGCTGAAGTCGCAGATACGCAGTATTTT
CDR3 protein: CSAEVADTQYF

clone size: many
D gene: TRBD1
J gene: TRBJ1-5
CDR3 length: 15
V gene: TRBV6-1
CDR3 DNA: TGTGCCAGCAGTGAATCAGCCAGGGGGCGCGGGCCCCAGCATTTT
CDR3 protein: CASSESARGRGPQHF

clone size: many
D gene: -
J gene: TRBJ2-5
CDR3 length: 16
V gene: TRBV6-1
CDR3 DNA: TGTGCCAGCAGTGGACGCCGGGGGGCCGAGGGCGAGACCCAGTACTTC
CDR3 protein: CASSGRRGAEGETQYF

clone size: -
D gene: -
J gene: TRBJ1-2
CDR3 length: 9
V gene: TRBV29-1
CDR3 DNA: TGCAGCGTTGGTCAGGGCTACACCTTC
CDR3 protein: CSVGQGYTF

clone size: -
D gene: -
J gene: TRBJ2-7
CDR3 length: 13
V gene: TRBV7-3
CDR3 DNA: TGTGCCAGCAACGGGGTTTTAACCTACGAGCAGTACTTC
CDR3 protein: CASNGVLTYEQYF

clone size: -
D gene: -
J gene: TRBJ1-5
CDR3 length: 13
V gene: TRBV6-1
CDR3 DNA: TGTGCCAGCAGATTACAGGCGAATCAGCCCCAGCATTTT
CDR3 protein: CASRLQANQPQHF

clone size: few
D gene: TRBD1
J gene: TRBJ2-7
CDR3 length: 14
V gene: TRBV6-1
CDR3 DNA: TGTGCCAGCAGGGTAAACAGGGGATCCTACGAGCAGTACTTC
CDR3 protein: CASRVNRGSYEQYF

clone size: few
D gene: -
J gene: TRBJ1-5
CDR3 length: 15
V gene: TRBV27
CDR3 DNA: TGTGCCAGCAGGGGAGACAGCGGAGGCAATCAGCCCCAGCATTTT
CDR3 protein: CASRGDSGGNQPQHF

clone size: many
D gene: -
J gene: TRBJ1-2
CDR3 length: 13
V gene: TRBV27
CDR3 DNA: TGTGCCAGCAGTTTAATCTGGGGCGATGGCTACACCTTC
CDR3 protein: CASSLIWGDGYTF

clone size: once
D gene: TRBD2
J gene: TRBJ2-5
CDR3 length: 13
V gene: TRBV7-9
CDR3 DNA: TGTGCCAGCAGCTCCGGGACTAGGGAGACCCAGTACTTC
CDR3 protein: CASSSGTRETQYF

clone size: -
D gene: -
J gene: TRBJ2-1
CDR3 length: 12
V gene: TRBV5-6
CDR3 DNA: TGTGCCAGCAGCTTGGCCTACAATGGGCAGTTCTTC
CDR3 protein: CASSLAYNGQFF

clone size: -
D gene: -
J gene: TRBJ2-7
CDR3 length: 15
V gene: TRBV12-3/TRBV12-4
CDR3 DNA: TGTGCCAGCAGTTTAGTGAGAGTGGGGGCTGACGAGCAGTACTTC
CDR3 protein: CASSLVRVGADEQYF

clone size: -
D gene: -
J gene: TRBJ2-2
CDR3 length: 17
V gene: TRBV12-3/TRBV12-4
CDR3 DNA: TGTGCCAGCAGTCTAGCAACAGTTACAGGGAACACCGGGGAGCTGTTTTTT
CDR3 protein: CASSLATVTGNTGELFF

clone size: -
D gene: -
J gene: TRBJ1-3
CDR3 length: 11
V gene: TRBV6-6
CDR3 DNA: TGTGCCAGCAATCGAGGGGACACCATATATTTT
CDR3 protein: CASNRGDTIYF

clone size: few
D gene: TRBD2
J gene: TRBJ2-3
CDR3 length: 15
V gene: TRBV12-5
CDR3 DNA: TGTGCTAGTGGTTCCGGGACTAGCCTTACAGATACGCAGTATTTT
CDR3 protein: CASGSGTSLTDTQYF

clone size: -
D gene: -
J gene: TRBJ1-5
CDR3 length: 13
V gene: TRBV19
CDR3 DNA: TGTGCCAGTAGTATGGGGTACAATCAGCCCCAGCATTTT
CDR3 protein: CASSMGYNQPQHF

clone size: many
D gene: -
J gene: TRBJ2-3
CDR3 length: 11
V gene: TRBV11-1
CDR3 DNA: TGTGCCAGCAGCTACAAAGATACGCAGTATTTT
CDR3 protein: CASSYKDTQYF

clone size: many
D gene: TRBD1
J gene: TRBJ1-1
CDR3 length: 15
V gene: TRBV5-5
CDR3 DNA: TGTGCCAGCAGCCGGACAGGGGCAGTGAACACTGAAGCTTTCTTT
CDR3 protein: CASSRTGAVNTEAFF

clone size: many
D gene: -
J gene: TRBJ2-1
CDR3 length: 15
V gene: TRBV20-1
CDR3 DNA: TGCAGTGCTAGGTACTTCGACTCTCCCTACAATGAGCAGTTCTTC
CDR3 protein: CSARYFDSPYNEQFF

clone size: -
D gene: -
J gene: TRBJ1-6
CDR3 length: 15
V gene: TRBV7-9
CDR3 DNA: TGTGCCAGCAGCTCGGGGGGGAGACAGAATTCACCCCTCCACTTT
CDR3 protein: CASSSGGRQNSPLHF

clone size: few
D gene: -
J gene: TRBJ2-5
CDR3 length: 13
V gene: TRBV9
CDR3 DNA: TGTGCCAGCAGCGTGGGGGACCAAGAGACCCAGTACTTC
CDR3 protein: CASSVGDQETQYF

clone size: -
D gene: -
J gene: TRBJ1-6
CDR3 length: 15
V gene: TRBV11-2
CDR3 DNA: TGTGCCAGCAGCTCTCCTTTCGCAACTCATTCACCCCTCCACTTT
CDR3 protein: CASSSPFATHSPLHF

clone size: many
D gene: -
J gene: TRBJ1-6
CDR3 length: 13
V gene: TRBV6-2/TRBV6-3
CDR3 DNA: TGTGCCAGCAGGGAGGACGGTAATTCACCCCTCCACTTT
CDR3 protein: CASREDGNSPLHF

clone size: -
D gene: TRBD2
J gene: TRBJ2-7
CDR3 length: 19
V gene: TRBV6-2/TRBV6-3
CDR3 DNA: TGTGCCAGCAGTTACCTGGCTAGCGGGGCCTTTAAATCCTACAATGAGCAGTACTTC
CDR3 protein: CASSYLASGAFKSYNEQYF

clone size: few
D gene: -
J gene: TRBJ1-4
CDR3 length: 14
V gene: TRBV27
CDR3 DNA: TGTGCCAGCAGTTTAAGCCAGGGGTTGGGAAAACTGTTTTTT
CDR3 protein: CASSLSQGLGKLFF

clone size: many
D gene: -
J gene: TRBJ1-2
CDR3 length: 15
V gene: TRBV4-1
CDR3 DNA: TGCGCCAGCAGCCAAGATCAAGACAGACACTATGGCTACACCTTC
CDR3 protein: CASSQDQDRHYGYTF